This T cell receptor beta chain derives from a study of blood T cell repertoires in COVID-19. Overall study: From the United States, Italy and Spain came samples of acute and convalescent COVID-19. The cDNA or gDNA used as material had been derived from T cells, B-cell-depleted T cells, or PBMCs.

In the original workflow: Using reference gene primer amplification, nucleated cell counts were estimated. Sequencing used immunoSEQ multiplex PCR; TCRdb keeps in-frame clones, though not all of them. D and trimming were read from the DNA, whereas the V and J calls and clone size are those reported in that table. The data hold about 240,000 clones, with about 81% observed a single time. The length of the CDR3 is 16 residues. In germline, CDR1 is SGDLS, CDR2 YYNGEE. With V trimmed by 3 bases and J by 2 bases, 7 bases remained unmatched. This TCR came from a woman aged 55-70 years with active or convalescent COVID-19. The chain uses TRBV9 and TRBJ1-2; 10 bases agree with TRBD1. Source material: peripheral blood. The DNA for the CDR3 is TGTGCCAGCAGCGCAATTTTGGGACAGGGGAACTATGGCTACACCTTC. Its translation: CASSAILGQGNYGYTF.